This T cell receptor (beta chain) was profiled in a study of T-cell reconstitution after alpha-beta-depleted transplantation in children. Study-wide results and limits: Expanded graft clones, several hundred of them, were reportedly the source of alpha-beta T cells about two months after transplant. One year post-transplant, T-cell counts and diversity were largely derived from T cells produced anew. For some patients, TCRbeta diversity was high at day 60 because of recipient T cells and thymic progenitors that survived.

Germline CDR1 is SGHRS and CDR2 is YFSETQ. This CDR3 has 15 amino acids. V lost 0 bases to trimming and J lost 6 bases; unmatched junction nucleotides: 8. About this clonotype: Its antigen is unknown.

TCRbeta library construction was performed incorporating unique molecular identifiers. A single record per CDR3 protein comes from TCRdb applying MiXCR to the PCR reads. The repertoire holds a few hundred thousand distinct CDR3 sequences, more than 20% seen once, with just over 35% in the top ten. This receptor was obtained from a boy younger than two with Wiskott-Aldrich syndrome, due to receive a stem cell transplant. The sequencing used PBMCs, collected before TCRalphabeta/CD19-depleted stem cell transplant. V usage is TRBV5-1 and J usage is TRBJ1-1, with 7 bases that match TRBD1. The CDR3, as DNA: TGCGCCAGCAGCTTGGCCTTGACAGGGAGGGCTGAAGCTTTCTTT. This translates into CASSLALTGRAEAFF.